Listed below are T cell receptor beta chains from one sample, sequenced in a study of T cell changes during pregnancy in multiple sclerosis. TCRdb's copy holds only in-frame clones and misses some; the assay was immunoSEQ multiplex PCR. The sample carries about 51,000 clones, 85% to 95% recorded once. The starting material was peripheral blood, obtained in the second trimester of pregnancy. The receptors originated from a female donor with multiple sclerosis, enrolled in a pregnancy study. The CDR3 runs from the conserved cysteine through the conserved F or W. The D gene is left open where the match is weak. Only part of the rows carry a size: once, few, many, or a class if the clone is expanded.

V gene	clone size	J gene	D gene	CDR3 DNA	CDR3 protein
TRBV5-8	NA	TRBJ2-7	TRBD1	TGTGCCAGCAGCTGGACAGGACACAGCGAGCAGTACTTC	CASSWTGHSEQYF
TRBV7-2	NA	TRBJ2-2	NA	TGTGCCAGCAGCTTCCAATCTGGAGGCACCGGGGAGCTGTTTTTT	CASSFQSGGTGELFF
TRBV13	NA	TRBJ1-1	NA	TGTGCCAGCAGTTCCCGGAACACTGAAGCTTTCTTT	CASSSRNTEAFF
TRBV7-9	NA	TRBJ2-7	NA	TGTGCCAGCAGCCCAAGCGCGGGTTACGAGCAGTACTTC	CASSPSAGYEQYF
TRBV9	NA	TRBJ2-1	TRBD2	TGTGCCAGCAGCGATGTAAGCGGGAGGGTGGGTAATGAGCAGTTCTTC	CASSDVSGRVGNEQFF
TRBV5-6	NA	TRBJ1-2	TRBD1	TGTGCCAGCAGCGACCTAAGACAGGGGACGATCTATGGCTACACCTTC	CASSDLRQGTIYGYTF
TRBV6-1	NA	TRBJ2-2	TRBD1	TGTGCCGCTCCCTTGGACAGGGACACCGGGGAGCTGTTTTTT	CAAPLDRDTGELFF
TRBV29-1	NA	TRBJ2-1	TRBD2	TGCAGCGCCGACGGACTAGCGGCCAAATCCTACAATGAGCAGTTCTTC	CSADGLAAKSYNEQFF
TRBV7-8	NA	TRBJ1-5	NA	TGTGCCAGCAGCTTAGCGGGGGACAAGGTCAGCAATCAGCCCCAGCATTTT	CASSLAGDKVSNQPQHF
TRBV28	NA	TRBJ1-2	NA	TGTGCCAGCAGTTTAAGTGGCAGGGTGATTAACTATGGCTACACCTTC	CASSLSGRVINYGYTF
TRBV4-2	NA	TRBJ2-7	TRBD1	TGTGCCAGCAGCCAAGAAGGGACAGGTACCTCCTACGAGCAGTACTTC	CASSQEGTGTSYEQYF
TRBV2	NA	TRBJ1-2	NA	TGTGCCAGCAGTCCTGACAGTAACTATGGCTACACCTTC	CASSPDSNYGYTF
TRBV7-2	once	TRBJ1-4	NA	TGTGCCAGCAGCCTGGAACAGGGCTCGAATGAAAAACTGTTTTTT	CASSLEQGSNEKLFF
TRBV18	once	TRBJ2-5	NA	TGTGCCAGCTCACCACCGTTGGAGGGGGCCTACAGGGAGACCCAGTACTTC	CASSPPLEGAYRETQYF
TRBV14	NA	TRBJ2-3	NA	TGTGCCAGCAGCCAAGAAGGGGGCACAGATACGCAGTATTTT	CASSQEGGTDTQYF
TRBV4-2	NA	TRBJ1-1	TRBD1	TGTGCCAGCAGCCATGACAGGGTGGGCACTGAAGCTTTCTTT	CASSHDRVGTEAFF
TRBV18	NA	TRBJ1-5	TRBD1	TGTGCCAGCTCTAAACGGGACAGGGTTGATCAGCCCCAGCATTTT	CASSKRDRVDQPQHF
TRBV5-8	NA	TRBJ2-7	NA	TGTGCCAGCAGCAGGGATACAGGTTTTTACGAGCAGTACTTC	CASSRDTGFYEQYF
TRBV4-3	NA	TRBJ2-7	TRBD1	TGCGCCAGCAGCCAAGATGGGGACAGCTACGAGCAGTACTTC	CASSQDGDSYEQYF
TRBV27	NA	TRBJ2-1	TRBD2	TGTGCCAGCAGTTTATCGGCGGGAGGTGGTAATGAGCAGTTCTTC	CASSLSAGGGNEQFF
TRBV5-4	NA	TRBJ1-1	NA	TGTGCCAGCAGCGGAGGAGCGGGGTTTGCTGAAGCTTTCTTT	CASSGGAGFAEAFF
TRBV7-8	NA	TRBJ2-7	TRBD1	TGTGCCAGCAGCTCGCCGGGACAGGGTTACGAGCAGTACTTC	CASSSPGQGYEQYF
TRBV30	NA	TRBJ2-1	NA	TGTGCCTGGAGGGGCCTGGGCTCCTACAATGAGCAGTTCTTC	CAWRGLGSYNEQFF
TRBV28	NA	TRBJ2-3	NA	TGTGCCAGCATAGTAGGAGGATCTAGCACAGATACGCAGTATTTT	CASIVGGSSTDTQYF
TRBV15	NA	TRBJ2-7	TRBD1	TGTGCCACCAGCATCTCAGGGGGCGGGGAGCAGTACTTC	CATSISGGGEQYF
TRBV28	NA	TRBJ1-5	TRBD1	TGTGCCAGCAGCCTCCACTCCGGACAGGGGAGAGGGAAAGGTCAGCCCCAGCATTTT	CASSLHSGQGRGKGQPQHF
TRBV5-4	NA	TRBJ1-5	TRBD1	TGTGCCAGCAGCCAGGGGGGTGGAAATCAGCCCCAGCATTTT	CASSQGGGNQPQHF
TRBV6-4	NA	TRBJ2-7	TRBD2	TGTGCCAGCAGTCCCAGCGGGAGCTCCTACGAGCAGTACTTC	CASSPSGSSYEQYF
TRBV14	NA	TRBJ1-2	NA	TGTGCCAGCAGCCAAGCCATACAGGTGGGCTACACCTTC	CASSQAIQVGYTF
TRBV2	NA	TRBJ1-3	TRBD1	TGTGCCAGCAGTGAGGGCAGGGGGGATTCTGGAAACACCATATATTTT	CASSEGRGDSGNTIYF
TRBV28	NA	TRBJ2-7	TRBD1	TGTGCCAGCAGCACCGGGACAGGGGTCTACGAGCAGTACTTC	CASSTGTGVYEQYF
TRBV19	few	TRBJ1-1	NA	TGTGCCAGTAGTATTCGAGGGAACACTGAAGCTTTCTTT	CASSIRGNTEAFF
TRBV27	NA	TRBJ1-2	NA	TGTGCCAGCAGCGATGGGCGGGGTGACTATGGCTACACCTTC	CASSDGRGDYGYTF
TRBV28	NA	TRBJ1-2	TRBD1	TGTGCCAGCAGTTTGGACAGGGTTAACTATGGCTACACCTTC	CASSLDRVNYGYTF
TRBV4-2	NA	TRBJ1-5	TRBD1	TGTGCCAGCAGCCAAGAGGGTTACCCGGGGGGACAGGGGGTGAGGCCCCAGCATTTT	CASSQEGYPGGQGVRPQHF
TRBV18	once	TRBJ2-5	NA	TGTGCCAGCTCACCCGAAGGACCAGGGGTAACCCAGTACTTC	CASSPEGPGVTQYF
TRBV11-2	few	TRBJ1-1	TRBD1	TGTGCCAGCAGCTTAGGTCCAGGGGGAGTCACTGAAGCTTTCTTT	CASSLGPGGVTEAFF
TRBV7-2	NA	TRBJ2-2	NA	TGTGCCAGCAGCTCGCGCGCGAACACCGGGGAGCTGTTTTTT	CASSSRANTGELFF
TRBV18	once	TRBJ1-1	NA	TGTGCCAGCTCACCAAGTGAGAGTCGCACTGAAGCTTTCTTT	CASSPSESRTEAFF
TRBV7-9	NA	TRBJ2-1	TRBD2	TGTGCCAGCAGCTCATTACTAGCGGTACAGTTCTTC	CASSSLLAVQFF
TRBV9	NA	TRBJ2-1	NA	TGTGCCAGCAGCGTAGTTTCTCAGGTTTACAATGAGCAGTTCTTC	CASSVVSQVYNEQFF
TRBV7-3	NA	TRBJ2-3	TRBD1	TGTGCCAGCAGGTCACGGGGACAGGATACGCAGTATTTT	CASRSRGQDTQYF
TRBV5-4	few	TRBJ1-1	NA	TGTGCCGCAATTGACAGACTGAACACTGAAGCTTTCTTT	CAAIDRLNTEAFF
TRBV7-9	NA	TRBJ2-7	TRBD1	TGTGCCAGCAGCTGGACAGGGGGCGTCTCCGAGCAGTACTTC	CASSWTGGVSEQYF
TRBV6-6	NA	TRBJ2-3	TRBD2	TGTGCCAGCAGTTACTCGGGGGGGGACACAGATACGCAGTATTTT	CASSYSGGDTDTQYF
TRBV6-1	NA	TRBJ2-7	NA	TGTGCCAGCAGTGCCGCCTACGAGCAGTACTTC	CASSAAYEQYF
TRBV29-1	NA	TRBJ2-3	TRBD1	TGCAGCGCCTTTAGAGACAGGGGGGCCGGAGATACGCAGTATTTT	CSAFRDRGAGDTQYF
TRBV6-1	NA	TRBJ1-5	NA	TGTGCCAGCAGTGAAGCGGCCTGGGGCCTTGTCAATCAGCCCCAGCATTTT	CASSEAAWGLVNQPQHF
TRBV15	NA	TRBJ2-5	NA	TGTGCCACCAGCAGAGCTCCCGGGAAAGGGGAGACCCAGTACTTC	CATSRAPGKGETQYF
TRBV28	NA	TRBJ2-7	NA	TGTGCCAGCACCTGGGGCGCCGGAGCCCTCGAGCAGTACTTC	CASTWGAGALEQYF
TRBV9	NA	TRBJ2-5	TRBD1	TGTGCCAGCAGCGCCAGGGACAGATTCCCAGGAGAGACCCAGTACTTC	CASSARDRFPGETQYF
TRBV7-2	NA	TRBJ2-4	TRBD2	TGTGCCAGCAGCTTAGCAGAGCGGGGGGGAATTCAGTACTTC	CASSLAERGGIQYF
TRBV6-6	NA	TRBJ1-1	TRBD1	TGTGCCAGCAGTGATGGGACAGCACTTGAAGCTTTCTTT	CASSDGTALEAFF
TRBV11-2	NA	TRBJ2-3	NA	TGTGCCAGCAGCTTAGAAGCGCGGAGCACAGATACGCAGTATTTT	CASSLEARSTDTQYF
TRBV6-1	NA	TRBJ2-7	TRBD2	TGTGCCAGCAGTAGCGGGAGCGGCTACGAGCAGTACTTC	CASSSGSGYEQYF
TRBV9	NA	TRBJ2-1	TRBD2	TGTGCCAGCAGCGTTAGCGGGATCAATGAGCAGTTCTTC	CASSVSGINEQFF